The clone carrying this T cell receptor (beta chain) was observed a handful of times. Authors' methods: It was from reference gene primer amplification that nucleated cell counts were estimated. Profiled with immunoSEQ multiplex PCR; TCRdb holds only in-frame clones, not every one. V, J and clone size derive from that table, while D and trimming were established from the DNA sequence. The repertoire holds about 170,000 clones, 84% seen once, with around 7.7% in the top ten. Germline lookup yields CDR1 SGHNT and CDR2 YYREEE (reference sequence). The CDR3 contains 15 residues. Unmatched junction bases numbered 8, after V lost 4 bases and J lost 2 bases. The data stem from a study of blood T cell repertoires in COVID-19. On the study more broadly: T cells, B-cell-depleted T cells, or PBMCs supplied cDNA or gDNA.

Sequencing used peripheral blood. This sequence joins TRBV5-4 and TRBJ2-7, with 8 bases lining up with TRBD2. This receptor was obtained from a man in his forties or fifties who had recovered from COVID-19. CDR3 in amino acids: CASSSGGVAAYEQYF. The CDR3 DNA reads as TGTGCCAGCAGCAGCGGGGGAGTAGCGGCCTACGAGCAGTACTTC. Looking up the rest from reference TRBV5-4 and TRBJ2-7 gives the full variable domain: ETGVTQSPTHLIKTRGQQVTLRCSSQSGHNTVSWYQQALGQGPQFIFQYYREEENGRGNFPPRFSGLQFPNYSSELNVNALELDDSALYLCASSSGGVAAYEQYFGPGTRLTVT.